One and the same sample provided the 9 T cell receptor beta chains below, sequenced in a study of T cells after somatic rescue of genetic block. The protocol was immunoSEQ multiplex PCR, while the TCRdb copy is restricted to in-frame clones and leaves out a portion. The table shows fewer than 150,000 clones, with over 80% occurring only once. Sequencing input: peripheral blood mononuclear cells (PBMCs). These receptors came from a woman aged 18-29 years.

The chain recombines TRBV2 with TRBJ1-3, with 9 bases identical to TRBD1. This CDR3 spans 13 amino acids. From germline, CDR1 is SNHLY and CDR2 FYNNEI. Trimming removed 6 bases from V and 4 bases from J; junction bases left unmatched: 1. CDR3: CASRGTGGNTIYF. The CDR3 bases are TGTGCCAGCAGGGGGACAGGGGGAAACACCATATATTTT.

V and J are TRBV19 and TRBJ1-1, with a tentative D call TRBD1 (5 bases). Trimming removed 10 bases at V and 10 bases at J, with 19 bases between. The CDR3 covers 12 residues. The germline CDR1 and CDR2 sequences are LNHDA and SQIVND (reference sequence). The CDR3 DNA sequence: TGTGCCACCGGGGCCAGGGTAGGAGTAGCTTTCTTT. Encoded protein: CATGARVGVAFF. The whole variable domain, filled in from reference TRBV19 and TRBJ1-1, reads DGGITQSPKYLFRKEGQNVTLSCEQNLNHDAMYWYRQDPGQGLRLIYYSQIVNDFQKGDIAEGYSVSREKKESFPLTVTSAQKNPTAFYLCATGARVGVAFFGQGTRLTVV.

The gene calls are TRBV7-8 and TRBJ2-7; TRBD1 aligns across 9 bases. The CDR3 is 13 residues long. The germline V gene encodes CDR1 SGHVS and CDR2 FQNEAQ. Trimming cost V 8 bases and J 5 bases; bases outside gene matches: 7. DNA for the CDR3: TGTGCCAGCGCTCGGGACAGGGTGGACGAGCAGTACTTC. As protein: CASARDRVDEQYF.

The genes are TRBV4-2 and TRBJ2-7, with 12 bases fitting TRBD2. The CDR3 is 15 residues long. J gave up 5 bases and V 1 base, and 3 bases lay outside the gene matches. Germline assignment: CDR1 LGHNA and CDR2 YNFKEQ. Here the CDR3 reads CASSQGTSGDHEQYF. As DNA, the CDR3 is TGTGCCAGCAGCCAAGGGACTAGCGGGGACCACGAGCAGTACTTC.

The genes are TRBV5-5 and TRBJ1-3; weak D call: TRBD1 (6 bases). This CDR3 is built from 15 residues. Trimming removed 1 base at V and 3 bases at J, with 11 bases between. CDR1 SGHKS and CDR2 YYEKEE come from the germline V gene (reference sequence). CDR3 sequence reads: CASSLPGAFGNTIYF. The CDR3 nucleotides are TGTGCCAGCAGCTTGCCGGGGGCTTTTGGAAACACCATATATTTT.

This clone was seen a single time. The chain uses TRBV19 and TRBJ1-1; tentative D call: TRBD1 (5 bases). In germline, CDR1 is LNHDA, CDR2 SQIVND (reference sequence). This CDR3 contains 13 residues. Trimming removed 7 bases from V and 2 bases from J, with 11 bases in between. The CDR3 sequence: CASKTGRNTEAFF. The CDR3 DNA follows: TGTGCCAGTAAAACAGGAAGAAACACTGAAGCTTTCTTT. The full variable domain, with the rest looked up from reference TRBV19 and TRBJ1-1, is DGGITQSPKYLFRKEGQNVTLSCEQNLNHDAMYWYRQDPGQGLRLIYYSQIVNDFQKGDIAEGYSVSREKKESFPLTVTSAQKNPTAFYLCASKTGRNTEAFFGQGTRLTVV.

The V gene is TRBV2, the J gene TRBJ1-3; D call uncertain. The CDR3 runs 13 residues. V lost 7 bases to trimming and J lost 0 bases, with 7 bases between them. CDR1 and CDR2 from the germline V gene are SNHLY and FYNNEI. CDR3 sequence reads: CASTAISGNTIYF. In DNA, the CDR3 is TGTGCCAGCACGGCGATCTCTGGAAACACCATATATTTT.

This rearrangement joins TRBV10-1 to TRBJ2-2; tentatively, D is TRBD1 (6 bases). V was cut by 11 bases and J by 2 bases, with 24 bases left in between. Germline CDR1 is WNHNN and CDR2 is SYGVQD (reference sequence). The length of the CDR3 is 17 residues. In nucleotides, the CDR3 is TGCGCCGGCAAACCCGGGACAAGAGGAACCAACACCGGGGAGCTGTTTTTT. This codes for CAGKPGTRGTNTGELFF.

The rearrangement joins TRBV12-5 to TRBJ1-1; a possible D gene is TRBD1 (6 bases). The CDR3 is 16 amino acids. CDR1 and CDR2 from the germline V gene are LGHNT and FRNRAP. V gave up 4 bases and J gave up 0 bases, with 15 bases separating them. The CDR3 spells CASGSSGEGMNTEAFF. The CDR3 nucleotides read TGTGCTAGTGGTTCATCAGGGGAGGGGATGAACACTGAAGCTTTCTTT.